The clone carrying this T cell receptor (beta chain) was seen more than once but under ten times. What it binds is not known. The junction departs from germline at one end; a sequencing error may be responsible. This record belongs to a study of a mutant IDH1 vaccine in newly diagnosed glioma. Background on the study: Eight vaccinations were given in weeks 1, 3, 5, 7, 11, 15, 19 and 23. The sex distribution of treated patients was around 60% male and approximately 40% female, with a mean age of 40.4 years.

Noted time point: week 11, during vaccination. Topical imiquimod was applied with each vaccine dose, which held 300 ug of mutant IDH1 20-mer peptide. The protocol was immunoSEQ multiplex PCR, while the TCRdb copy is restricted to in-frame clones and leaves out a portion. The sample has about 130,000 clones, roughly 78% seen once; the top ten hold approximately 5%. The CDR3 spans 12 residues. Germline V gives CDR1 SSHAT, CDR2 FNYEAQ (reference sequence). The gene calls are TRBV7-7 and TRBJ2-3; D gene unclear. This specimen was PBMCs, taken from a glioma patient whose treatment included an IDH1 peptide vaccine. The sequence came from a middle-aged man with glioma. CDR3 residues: CASSPDGDTQYF. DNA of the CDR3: TGTGCTAGCAGCCCTGACGGGGATACGCAGTATTTT. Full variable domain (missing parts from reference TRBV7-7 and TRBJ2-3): GAGVSQSPRYKVTKRGQDVTLRCDPISSHATLYWYQQALGQGPEFLTYFNYEAQPDKSGLPSDRFSAERPEGSISTLTIQRTEQRDSAMYRCASSPDGDTQYFGPGTRLTVL.